This T cell receptor beta chain was recorded in a study of patients and donors after allogeneic stem cell transplantation (dated by TCRdb to the early 2020s). To prepare the library, RT-PCR was applied. This sample was sequenced with a NextSeq 550. The public reads were run again by TCRdb, first through fastp at Q25 and then through MiXCR, and only productive beta chains were kept. All rows with the same CDR3 protein become a single entry with the most common DNA and genes. The sample data list about 200,000 distinct CDR3 sequences, and 41% of these were observed just once. About 33% of the sample goes to the ten largest clones. Based on the germline V gene (reference sequence), the CDR1 and CDR2 sequences are LNHNV and YYDKDF. The cysteine opens and the phenylalanine closes a CDR3 of 16 amino acids. The kept DNA is CDR3 alone, 48 bases in frame from the first base. The V end loses 0 bases and the J end loses 5 bases, and a stretch of 14 bases separates them.

Comments on this clonotype: Its antigen is currently not known. No base quality information exists; no much larger clone differs at one position.

Recombination linked TRBV15 to TRBJ1-5, with an unclear D gene assignment. The sample was blood, either unsorted or a sorted T cell fraction (not recorded which). The TCR originated in a human donor who was either an allogeneic HSCT recipient or a stem cell or donor lymphocyte infusion donor (not recorded which). It is not recorded whose cells these are; they may come from a transplant donor. The CDR3 loop reads CATSRDLPTEYQPQHF. In nucleotides, the sequence is TGTGCCACCAGCAGAGATCTCCCCACAGAGTATCAGCCCCAGCATTTT.